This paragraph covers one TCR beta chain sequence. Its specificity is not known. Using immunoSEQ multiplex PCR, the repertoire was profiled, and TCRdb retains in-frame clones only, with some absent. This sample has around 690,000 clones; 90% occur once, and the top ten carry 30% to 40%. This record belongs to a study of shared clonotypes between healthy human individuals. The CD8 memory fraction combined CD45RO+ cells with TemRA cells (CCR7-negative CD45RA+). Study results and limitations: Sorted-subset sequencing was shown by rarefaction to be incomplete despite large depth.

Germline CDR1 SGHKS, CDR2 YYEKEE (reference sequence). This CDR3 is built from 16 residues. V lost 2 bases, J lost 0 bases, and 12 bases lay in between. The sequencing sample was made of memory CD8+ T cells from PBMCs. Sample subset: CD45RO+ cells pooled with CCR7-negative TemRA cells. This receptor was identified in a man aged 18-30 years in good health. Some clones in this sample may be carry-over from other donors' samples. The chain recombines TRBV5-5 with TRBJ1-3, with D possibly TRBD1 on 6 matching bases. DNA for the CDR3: TGTGCCAGCAGCTTTGTAGCGGACAGCTCTGGAAACACCATATATTTT. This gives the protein CASSFVADSSGNTIYF.